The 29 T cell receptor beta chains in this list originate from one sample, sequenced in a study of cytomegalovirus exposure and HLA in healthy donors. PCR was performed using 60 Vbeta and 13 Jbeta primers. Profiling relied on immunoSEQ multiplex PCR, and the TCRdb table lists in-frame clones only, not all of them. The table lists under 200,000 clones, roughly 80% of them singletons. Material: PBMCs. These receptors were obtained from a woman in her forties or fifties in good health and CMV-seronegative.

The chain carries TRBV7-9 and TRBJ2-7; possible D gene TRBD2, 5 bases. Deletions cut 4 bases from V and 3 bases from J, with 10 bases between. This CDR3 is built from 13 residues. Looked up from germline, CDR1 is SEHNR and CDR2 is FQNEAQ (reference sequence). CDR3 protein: CASSSTRGYEQYF. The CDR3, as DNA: TGTGCCAGCAGCTCGACCCGGGGCTACGAGCAGTACTTC.

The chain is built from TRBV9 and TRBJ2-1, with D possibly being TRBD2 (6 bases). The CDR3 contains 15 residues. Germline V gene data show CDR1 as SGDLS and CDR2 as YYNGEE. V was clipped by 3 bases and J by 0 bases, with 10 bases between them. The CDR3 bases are TGTGCCAGCAGCGCTGGGGGGAACTCCTACAATGAGCAGTTCTTC. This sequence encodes CASSAGGNSYNEQFF.

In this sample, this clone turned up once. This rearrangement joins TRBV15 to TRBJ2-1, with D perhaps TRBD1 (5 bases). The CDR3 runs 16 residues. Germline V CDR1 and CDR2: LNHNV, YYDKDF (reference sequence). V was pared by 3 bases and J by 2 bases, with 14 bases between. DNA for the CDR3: TGTGCCACCAGCAGTGACGACAGTGGGGCCTACAATGAGCAGTTCTTC. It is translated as CATSSDDSGAYNEQFF.

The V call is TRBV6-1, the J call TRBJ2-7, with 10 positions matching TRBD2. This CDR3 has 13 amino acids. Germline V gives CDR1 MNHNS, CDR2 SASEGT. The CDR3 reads CAYSGGLSYEQYF. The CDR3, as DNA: TGTGCATATAGCGGGGGGTTGTCCTACGAGCAGTACTTC.

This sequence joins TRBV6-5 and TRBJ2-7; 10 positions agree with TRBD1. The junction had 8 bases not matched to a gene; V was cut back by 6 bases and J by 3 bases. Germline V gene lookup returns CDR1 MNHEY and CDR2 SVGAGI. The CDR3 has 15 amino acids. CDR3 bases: TGTGCCAGCAGCGGGGACAGGGGCTCTTACTACGAGCAGTACTTC. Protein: CASSGDRGSYYEQYF.

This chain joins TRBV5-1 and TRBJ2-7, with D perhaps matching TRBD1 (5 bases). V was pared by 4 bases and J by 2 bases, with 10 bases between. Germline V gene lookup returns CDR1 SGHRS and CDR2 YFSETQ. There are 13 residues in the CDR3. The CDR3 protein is CASSLRGTYEQYF. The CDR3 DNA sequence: TGCGCCAGCAGCCTTAGGGGAACCTACGAGCAGTACTTC.

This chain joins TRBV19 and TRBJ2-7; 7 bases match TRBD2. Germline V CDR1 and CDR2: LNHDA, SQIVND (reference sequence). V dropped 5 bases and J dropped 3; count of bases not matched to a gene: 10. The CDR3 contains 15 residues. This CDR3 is CASSPWASGFYEQYF. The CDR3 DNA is TGTGCCAGTAGTCCGTGGGCTAGCGGTTTCTACGAGCAGTACTTC.

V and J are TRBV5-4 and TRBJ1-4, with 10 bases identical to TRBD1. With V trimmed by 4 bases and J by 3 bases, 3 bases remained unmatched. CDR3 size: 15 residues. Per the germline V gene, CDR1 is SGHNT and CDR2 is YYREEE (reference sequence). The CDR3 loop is CASSKGTGANEKLFF. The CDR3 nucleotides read TGTGCCAGCAGCAAGGGGACAGGGGCTAATGAAAAACTGTTTTTT.

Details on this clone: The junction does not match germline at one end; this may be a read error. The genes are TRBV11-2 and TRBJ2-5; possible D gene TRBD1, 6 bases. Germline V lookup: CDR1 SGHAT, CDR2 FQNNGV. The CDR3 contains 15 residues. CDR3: CASSPLDRLQGTQYF. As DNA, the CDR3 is TGTGCCAGCAGCCCCCTCGACAGGTTACAAGGGACCCAGTACTTC.

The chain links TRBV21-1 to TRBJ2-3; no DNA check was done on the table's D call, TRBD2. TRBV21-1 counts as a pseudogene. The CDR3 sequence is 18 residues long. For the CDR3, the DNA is TGTGCCAGCAGCAAAGAGTCCCAGGCGGGAGGGGACACAGATACGCAGTATTTT. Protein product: CASSKESQAGGDTDTQYF.

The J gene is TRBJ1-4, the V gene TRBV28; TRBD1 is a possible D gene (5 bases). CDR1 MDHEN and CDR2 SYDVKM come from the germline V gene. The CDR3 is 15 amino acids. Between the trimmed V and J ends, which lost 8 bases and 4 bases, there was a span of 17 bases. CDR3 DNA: TGTGCCAGCGCGGGGCGCGCCAGGGATAATGAAAAACTGTTTTTT. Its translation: CASAGRARDNEKLFF.

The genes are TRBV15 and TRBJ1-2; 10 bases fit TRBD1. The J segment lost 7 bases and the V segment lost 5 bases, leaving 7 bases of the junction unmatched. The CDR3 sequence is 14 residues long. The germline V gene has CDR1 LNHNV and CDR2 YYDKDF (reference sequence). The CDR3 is CATSSQGTGVGYTF. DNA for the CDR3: TGTGCCACCAGCTCCCAAGGGACAGGGGTTGGCTACACCTTC.

DNA for the CDR3: TGTGCCAGCTCCGAAAAGACAGGGCTATCTCCCTACGAGCAGTACTTC. Encoded protein: CASSEKTGLSPYEQYF. The rearrangement links TRBV13 to TRBJ2-7; the match to TRBD1 covers 7 bases. The ends lost 8 bases at V and 2 bases at J; junction bases unmatched: 15. Germline CDR1 and CDR2: PRHDT and FYEKMQ (reference sequence). The length of the CDR3 is 16 residues.

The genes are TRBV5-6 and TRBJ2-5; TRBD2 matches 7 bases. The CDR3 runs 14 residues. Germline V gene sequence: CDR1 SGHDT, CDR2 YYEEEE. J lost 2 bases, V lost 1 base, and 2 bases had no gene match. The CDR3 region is CASSLWGGQETQYF. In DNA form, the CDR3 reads TGTGCCAGCAGCTTGTGGGGAGGGCAAGAGACCCAGTACTTC.

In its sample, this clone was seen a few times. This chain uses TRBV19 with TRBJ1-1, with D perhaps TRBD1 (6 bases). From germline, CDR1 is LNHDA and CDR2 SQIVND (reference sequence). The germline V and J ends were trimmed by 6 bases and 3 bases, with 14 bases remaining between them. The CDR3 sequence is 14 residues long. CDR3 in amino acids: CASSAKGGYTEAFF. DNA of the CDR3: TGTGCCAGTAGCGCAAAGGGGGGGTACACTGAAGCTTTCTTT.

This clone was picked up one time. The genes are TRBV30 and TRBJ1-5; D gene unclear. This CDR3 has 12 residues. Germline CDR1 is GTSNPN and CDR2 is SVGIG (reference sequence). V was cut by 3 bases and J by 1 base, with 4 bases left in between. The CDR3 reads CAWSGSNQPQHF. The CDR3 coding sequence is TGTGCCTGGAGCGGGAGCAATCAGCCCCAGCATTTT.

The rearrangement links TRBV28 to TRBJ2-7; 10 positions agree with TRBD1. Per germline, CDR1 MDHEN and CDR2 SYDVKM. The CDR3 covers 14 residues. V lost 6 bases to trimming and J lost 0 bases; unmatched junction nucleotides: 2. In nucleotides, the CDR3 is TGTGCCAGCAGCGGACAGGGGGACTCCTACGAGCAGTACTTC. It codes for CASSGQGDSYEQYF.

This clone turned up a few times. In nucleotides, the CDR3 is TGCGCCAGCAGCCAAGTGGATGCGGGTCAGCCCCAGCATTTT. It specifies CASSQVDAGQPQHF. The rearrangement uses TRBV4-1 and TRBJ1-5; D is undetermined. The CDR3 is made up of 14 amino acids. Trimming cost V 1 base and J 6 bases, with 10 bases left between them. Germline V gene sequence: CDR1 MGHRA, CDR2 YSYEKL.

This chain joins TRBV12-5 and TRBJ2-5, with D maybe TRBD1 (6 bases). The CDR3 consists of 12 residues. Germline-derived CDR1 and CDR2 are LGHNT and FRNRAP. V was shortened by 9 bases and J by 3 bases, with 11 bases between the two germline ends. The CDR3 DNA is TGTGCTAGGGAGGACAGAAAAGAGACCCAGTACTTC. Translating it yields CAREDRKETQYF.

The CDR3 nucleotides read TGTGCCAGCAGCGTAACTAGCGGGGGGGCACGTAGTCGAGAGACCCAGTACTTC. Its translation: CASSVTSGGARSRETQYF. The chain couples TRBV9 to TRBJ2-5, with 13 bases matching TRBD2. V lost 1 base, J lost 4 bases, and 10 bases stayed unmatched. Looked up from germline, CDR1 is SGDLS and CDR2 is YYNGEE. The CDR3 length is 18 residues. Full variable domain (remainder filled in from reference TRBV9 and TRBJ2-5): DSGVTQTPKHLITATGQRVTLRCSPRSGDLSVYWYQQSLDQGLQFLIQYYNGEERAKGNILERFSAQQFPDLHSELNLSSLELGDSALYFCASSVTSGGARSRETQYFGPGTRLLVL.

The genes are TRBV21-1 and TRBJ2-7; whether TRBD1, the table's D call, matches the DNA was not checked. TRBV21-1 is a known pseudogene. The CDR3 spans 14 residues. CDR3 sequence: CASSDGHDPYEQYF. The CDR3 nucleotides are TGTGCCAGCAGCGACGGACATGACCCCTACGAGCAGTACTTC.

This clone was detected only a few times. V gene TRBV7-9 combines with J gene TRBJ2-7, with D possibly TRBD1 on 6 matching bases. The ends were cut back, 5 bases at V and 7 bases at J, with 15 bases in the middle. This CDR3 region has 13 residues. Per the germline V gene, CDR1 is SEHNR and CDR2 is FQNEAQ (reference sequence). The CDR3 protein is CASSTRQVREQYF. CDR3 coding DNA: TGTGCCAGCAGCACGCGACAGGTTAGGGAGCAGTACTTC.

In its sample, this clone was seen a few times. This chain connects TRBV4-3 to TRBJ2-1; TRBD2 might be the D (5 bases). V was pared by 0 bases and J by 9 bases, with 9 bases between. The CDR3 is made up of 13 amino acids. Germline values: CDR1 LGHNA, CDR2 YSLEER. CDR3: CASSQDFGVEQFF. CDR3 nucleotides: TGCGCCAGCAGCCAAGATTTCGGGGTTGAGCAGTTCTTC.

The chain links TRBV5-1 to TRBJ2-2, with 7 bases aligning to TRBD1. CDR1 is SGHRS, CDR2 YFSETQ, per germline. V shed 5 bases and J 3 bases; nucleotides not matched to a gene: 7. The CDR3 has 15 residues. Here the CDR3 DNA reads TGCGCCAGCAGGGGGGTTACAGGGGACACCGGGGAGCTGTTTTTT. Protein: CASRGVTGDTGELFF.

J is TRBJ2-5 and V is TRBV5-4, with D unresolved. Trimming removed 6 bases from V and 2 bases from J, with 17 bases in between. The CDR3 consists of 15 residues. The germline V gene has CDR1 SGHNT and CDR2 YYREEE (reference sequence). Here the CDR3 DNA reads TGTGCCAGCACCCTCGGTGGTGCCCTTCAAGAGACCCAGTACTTC. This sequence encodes CASTLGGALQETQYF.

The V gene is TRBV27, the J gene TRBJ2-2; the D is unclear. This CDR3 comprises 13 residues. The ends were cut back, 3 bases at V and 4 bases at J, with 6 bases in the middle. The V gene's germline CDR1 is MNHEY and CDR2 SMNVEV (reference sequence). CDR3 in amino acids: CASSFEVTGELFF. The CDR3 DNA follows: TGTGCCAGCAGTTTTGAGGTCACCGGGGAGCTGTTTTTT.

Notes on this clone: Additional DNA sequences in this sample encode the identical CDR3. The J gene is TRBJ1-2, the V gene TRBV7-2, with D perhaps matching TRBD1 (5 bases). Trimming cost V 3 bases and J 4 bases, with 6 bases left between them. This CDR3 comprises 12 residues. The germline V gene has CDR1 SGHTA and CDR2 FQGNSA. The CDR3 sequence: CASSLQGYGYTF. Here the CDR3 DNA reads TGTGCCAGCAGCTTGCAGGGCTATGGCTACACCTTC.

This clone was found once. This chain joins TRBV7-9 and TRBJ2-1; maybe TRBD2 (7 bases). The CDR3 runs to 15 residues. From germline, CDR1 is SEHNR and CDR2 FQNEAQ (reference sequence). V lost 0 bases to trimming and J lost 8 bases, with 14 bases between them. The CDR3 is CASSLARGGHDEQFF. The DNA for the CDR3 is TGTGCCAGCAGCTTAGCAAGGGGGGGGCACGATGAGCAGTTCTTC.

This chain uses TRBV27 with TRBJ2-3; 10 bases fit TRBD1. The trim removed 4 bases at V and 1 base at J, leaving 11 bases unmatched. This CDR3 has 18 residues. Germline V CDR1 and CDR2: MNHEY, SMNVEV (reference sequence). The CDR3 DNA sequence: TGTGCCAGCAGTTGGGGACAGGGGCCCGGGTTTCGCACAGATACGCAGTATTTT. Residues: CASSWGQGPGFRTDTQYF.